These 5 T cell receptor beta chains came from one sample sequenced in a study of vaccination and CD4 T cells after COVID-19. Cultured CD4+ T-cell DNA underwent Oncomine TCR Beta short-read sequencing. TCRdb re-called the PCR reads with MiXCR, one entry per CDR3 protein. The sample lists 9,500 to 10,000 distinct CDR3 sequences, less than 60% occurring once. Their antigens are not known. Regarding treatment: roughly 10-day PBMC culture with coronavirus spike peptide pools or control peptides (ViraFEST assay). The sample comprised CD4+ T cells from blood, cultured in vitro. These TCRs come from a human donor who had recovered from COVID-19.

This clonotype is a singleton in its sample. A junction end diverges from the germline sequence, so it may reflect a read error. The chain's CDR3 is CASSQVQGLNYGYTF. The DNA of the CDR3 is TGTGCCAGCAGCCAAGTTCAGGGCCTAAACTACGGCTACACCTTC. This chain joins TRBV4-2 and TRBJ1-2; a possible D gene is TRBD1 (5 bases). CDR3 length: 15 amino acids. Per germline, CDR1 LGHNA and CDR2 YNFKEQ.

V usage is TRBV6-1 and J usage is TRBJ2-1; 10 bases are shared with TRBD2. The germline V gene has CDR1 MNHNS and CDR2 SASEGT. This CDR3 has 16 residues. J lost 8 bases, V lost 6 bases, and 13 bases had no gene match. CDR3 coding DNA: TGTGCCAGCAGCACCACCGGGACTAGCGCAGGCGATGAGCAGTTCTTC. This translates into CASSTTGTSAGDEQFF.

This clonotype is labeled as large. This chain joins TRBV12-3 or TRBV12-4 and TRBJ1-5, with D unresolved. V lost 8 bases and J lost 10, with 21 bases in between. The CDR3 is made up of 14 amino acids. The CDR3 region is CASAKSGVLSPQHF. CDR3 DNA: TGTGCCAGCGCGAAAAGCGGGGTCCTCTCTCCCCAGCATTTT.

J is TRBJ2-3 and V is TRBV7-9; TRBD2 matches at 10 bases. Per germline, CDR1 SEHNR and CDR2 FQNEAQ (reference sequence). V was clipped by 4 bases and J by 0 bases; unmatched bases: 7. The CDR3 runs to 17 residues. In DNA form, the CDR3 reads TGTGCCAGCAGCTCCTACTTGACTAGCGGGAGCACAGATACGCAGTATTTT. Translated, it gives CASSSYLTSGSTDTQYF.

CDR3 loop: CSATRTTTSTDTQYF. The CDR3 DNA is TGCAGCGCAACAAGGACCACAACTAGCACAGATACGCAGTATTTT. V gene TRBV29-1 combines with J gene TRBJ2-3; no reliable D call. Germline V gives CDR1 SQVTM, CDR2 ANQGSEA. The CDR3 runs 15 residues. V lost 7 bases, J lost 0 bases, and 17 bases lay in between.